The clone carrying this T cell receptor beta chain came up a few times. No antigen is known for it. These data belong to a study of vaccination effects on CD4 cells after COVID-19. Looking at the study overall: The participants, recipients of two vaccine doses, got either BNT162b2 or mRNA-1273.

The V and J ends lost 5 bases and 7 bases, in that order; junction bases with no gene match: 10. Germline values: CDR1 SEHNR, CDR2 FQNEAQ (reference sequence). This CDR3 is built from 14 residues. Overall study results and limits: In the late period after vaccination, infection- and vaccine-induced clones contracted markedly.

TCRdb's copy holds only in-frame clones and misses some; the assay was immunoSEQ multiplex PCR. The profile shows around 46,000 clones, 55% to 75% of them singletons. It was after nine to ten days of culture that CD4+ T cells were isolated. Vaccinated participants had no history of SARS-CoV-2 infection and tested negative for nucleocapsid antibodies. The authors exchanged half the medium for IL-2 medium on days 3 and 7. The TCR originated in a human donor who received a COVID-19 vaccine. The rearrangement links TRBV7-9 to TRBJ1-1; 7 bases line up with TRBD1. Sequenced here: CD4+ T cells from PBMCs cultured without peptide, sampled before COVID-19 vaccination. Here the CDR3 DNA reads TGTGCCAGCAGCCTCGAGGGGGCGAAGGGTGAAGCTTTCTTT. This translates into CASSLEGAKGEAFF.